The present T cell receptor (beta chain) was sequenced within a study of blood T cells in healthy people across ages. As for the study in general: In model experiments, template switching was able to capture about one barcoded beta molecule for every two T cells that were present.

The V and J ends lost 4 bases and 9 bases respectively, with 14 bases between them. CDR1 and CDR2 (germline): SGDLS, YYNGEE. The CDR3 runs 13 residues. A sample-barcoded 5' primer and a J-beta primer mix were used in a second PCR of roughly 6 to 11 cycles. Each cDNA molecule was tagged by a template-switch adaptor with 12 random nucleotides. MiXCR, run by TCRdb on the 5' RACE reads, gives a single entry per CDR3 protein. The profile shows 1,800,000 or so distinct CDR3 sequences, 30% to 40% of them singletons. Every sample had a minimum of 6.5 million PBMCs isolated. This clonotype was found a few times.

The sequenced material came from blood. This receptor was taken from a human donor in good health. The genes are TRBV9 and TRBJ2-1, with no clear D. Here the CDR3 DNA reads TGTGCCAGCAGCCCCCAAGGTAAAATTGAGCAGTTCTTC. Translated: CASSPQGKIEQFF.